These 26 T cell receptor beta chains were all obtained from the same sample, sequenced in a study of naive and memory T cell subsets. The beta constant-region primer was an equimolar mix of two oligonucleotides covering TRBC1 and TRBC2. Four rounds of PCR amplified the ligated cDNA using nested alpha and beta constant-region primers plus SP2. TCRdb re-analysed the UMI-ligation and nested PCR reads in MiXCR, keeping a single row per CDR3 protein. The sample records around 130,000 distinct CDR3 sequences, approximately 37% being singletons. Sequencing was performed on central memory CD4+ T cells from blood. The receptors derive from a human donor in good health.

This clonotype has more than one count but fewer than ten. V is TRBV30 and J is TRBJ2-3, with D possibly called TRBD1 or TRBD2 (5 bases each). Trimming cost V 3 bases and J 6 bases, with 13 bases left between them. This CDR3 region has 13 residues. Germline values: CDR1 GTSNPN, CDR2 SVGIG (reference sequence). The DNA for the CDR3 is TGTGCCTGGAGCCCGGCCCGGGGCGATACGCAGTATTTT. Protein: CAWSPARGDTQYF.

V gene TRBV30 combines with J gene TRBJ1-2, with D maybe TRBD1 (6 bases). Germline CDR1 reads GTSNPN; CDR2 reads SVGIG (reference sequence). CDR3 size: 11 residues. V was shortened by 6 bases and J by 2 bases, with 7 bases between the two germline ends. CDR3 amino acids: CACGQNYGYTF. The CDR3, as DNA: TGTGCCTGCGGACAGAACTATGGCTACACCTTC.

V gene TRBV4-2 combines with J gene TRBJ2-4; D may correspond to TRBD1 or TRBD2 (5 bases each). Trimming left V 1 base short and J 0 bases short, with 19 bases between. CDR1 and CDR2 from the germline V gene are LGHNA and YNFKEQ. The CDR3 is 19 residues long. In DNA, the CDR3 is TGTGCCAGCAGCCAAGTTTGGGGGACGGACAACCTAGCCAAAAACATTCAGTACTTC. It codes for CASSQVWGTDNLAKNIQYF.

V and J are TRBV10-2 and TRBJ2-3; D not certain. Germline assignment: CDR1 WSHSY and CDR2 SAAADI. V gave up 6 bases and J gave up 4 bases, with 17 bases separating them. The CDR3 extends over 15 amino acids. The CDR3 protein is CASSRKRVYADTQYF. The CDR3 DNA reads as TGCGCCAGCAGCCGAAAAAGGGTTTACGCAGATACGCAGTATTTT.

The gene calls are TRBV28 and TRBJ1-2; D ambiguous. The germline V and J ends were trimmed by 3 bases and 3 bases, with 20 bases remaining between them. Germline V CDR1 and CDR2: MDHEN, SYDVKM. The CDR3 consists of 17 residues. CDR3 coding DNA: TGTGCCAGCAGTTTTAATCCGATACGGCCCCTGTACTATGGCTACACCTTC. Translating it yields CASSFNPIRPLYYGYTF.

V and J are TRBV4-3 and TRBJ2-1; D may be TRBD2 (7 bases). V dropped 2 bases and J dropped 0 bases, with 14 bases sitting between them. The CDR3 sequence is 17 residues long. Germline assignment: CDR1 LGHNA and CDR2 YSLEER. The chain's CDR3 is CASSQRGGVPSYNEQFF. Here the CDR3 DNA reads TGCGCCAGCAGCCAAAGGGGGGGGGTGCCCTCCTACAATGAGCAGTTCTTC.

The J gene is TRBJ2-7, the V gene TRBV12-3 or TRBV12-4; the D gene is possibly TRBD2 (5 bases). The CDR3 has 14 amino acids. Trimming cost V 5 bases and J 3 bases, with 14 bases left between them. CDR3 loop: CASSRRNTGYEQYF. CDR3 nucleotide sequence: TGTGCCAGCAGTCGGAGGAACACCGGCTACGAGCAGTACTTC.

This clonotype was found once. V usage is TRBV29-1 and J usage is TRBJ1-5; D might be TRBD1 (6 bases). Germline V CDR1 and CDR2: SQVTM, ANQGSEA. The ends were cut back, 6 bases at V and 1 base at J, with 16 bases in the middle. CDR3 length: 15 amino acids. CDR3 DNA sequence: TGCAGCGTGCGGGACACGGGGGCAAGCAATCAGCCCCAGCATTTT. Amino acids: CSVRDTGASNQPQHF.

Ten or more counts support this clonotype. The chain carries TRBV28 and TRBJ1-5; D remains unclear. V lost 3 bases and J lost 0, with 9 bases in between. The germline V gene has CDR1 MDHEN and CDR2 SYDVKM. The CDR3 loop spans 15 amino acids. The CDR3 DNA follows: TGTGCCAGCAGTTTCTTTCGGTATAGCAATCAGCCCCAGCATTTT. Residues: CASSFFRYSNQPQHF.

The chain has TRBV28 and TRBJ2-3; D is uncertain. V was shortened by 5 bases and J by 6 bases, with 9 bases between the two germline ends. Germline V gene sequence: CDR1 MDHEN, CDR2 SYDVKM. The CDR3 consists of 12 residues. The CDR3 region is CASSQDPDTQYF. In DNA, the CDR3 is TGTGCCAGCAGTCAGGATCCCGATACGCAGTATTTT.

This clonotype was observed a few times. The chain combines TRBV20-1 with TRBJ1-1; D unresolved. Germline V gene lookup returns CDR1 DFQATT and CDR2 SNEGSKA (reference sequence). V lost 8 bases and J 1 base, leaving 11 bases between the germline ends. This CDR3 spans 12 amino acids. CDR3 in DNA: TGCAGTACCCGGTTGGAGAACACTGAAGCTTTCTTT. This encodes CSTRLENTEAFF.

This clonotype appeared a few times. V is TRBV5-6 and J is TRBJ2-7; no definite D call. V lost 0 bases and J 2 bases, leaving 6 bases between the germline ends. CDR3 length: 13 amino acids. The germline gives CDR1 SGHDT, CDR2 YYEEEE. The CDR3 loop reads CASSLGSTYEQYF. CDR3 nucleotides: TGTGCCAGCAGCTTGGGGAGTACCTACGAGCAGTACTTC.

The chain is built from TRBV5-1 and TRBJ2-1; 7 bases match TRBD1. Germline V gene sequence: CDR1 SGHRS, CDR2 YFSETQ. The CDR3 contains 17 residues. The J segment lost 5 bases and the V segment lost 0 bases, leaving 11 bases of the junction unmatched. CDR3 DNA sequence: TGCGCCAGCAGCTTGGCTCTGACAGGGTTTTCCCACAATGAGCAGTTCTTC. Amino acids: CASSLALTGFSHNEQFF.

V is TRBV10-3 and J is TRBJ2-5, with TRBD2 as a possible D gene (6 bases). This CDR3 is built from 12 residues. Trimming removed 7 bases from V and 4 bases from J, with 10 bases in between. The germline V gene has CDR1 ENHRY and CDR2 SYGVKD. The CDR3 DNA reads TGTGCCATCAAGGATAGCGGAGAGACCCAGTACTTC. Its protein is CAIKDSGETQYF.

This clonotype occurred once. V and J are TRBV29-1 and TRBJ2-1; D is perhaps TRBD1 (5 bases). V lost 3 bases and J lost 6, with 9 bases in between. This CDR3 region has 12 residues. Germline-derived CDR1 and CDR2 are SQVTM and ANQGSEA. The CDR3 sequence: CSVDRDVNEQFF. For the CDR3, the DNA is TGCAGCGTTGACAGGGATGTCAATGAGCAGTTCTTC.

This clonotype has a handful of counts. This chain links TRBV12-3 or TRBV12-4 with TRBJ1-5; TRBD1 matches at 8 bases. V trimming: 6 bases; J trimming: 6 bases; junction bases outside the gene matches: 4. The CDR3 loop spans 13 amino acids. DNA of the CDR3: TGTGCCAGCAGCCGGACAGGGAGTCAGCCCCAGCATTTT. This translates into CASSRTGSQPQHF.

V usage is TRBV10-3 and J usage is TRBJ2-2; tentatively, D is TRBD1 (7 bases). Germline CDR1 is ENHRY and CDR2 is SYGVKD. V lost 2 bases to trimming and J lost 4 bases, with 11 bases between them. The CDR3 loop spans 15 amino acids. The CDR3 sequence is CAISEQGEVTGELFF. CDR3 nucleotides: TGTGCCATCAGTGAGCAGGGGGAGGTCACCGGGGAGCTGTTTTTT.

The chain links TRBV28 to TRBJ2-3; possibly TRBD2 for D (6 bases). Trimming left V 5 bases short and J 2 bases short, with 20 bases between. This CDR3 comprises 17 residues. The germline CDR1 and CDR2 sequences are MDHEN and SYDVKM. The CDR3 sequence: CASSADLGRGYTDTQYF. CDR3 bases: TGTGCCAGCAGTGCGGATTTGGGGCGGGGCTACACAGATACGCAGTATTTT. Variable domain in full (rest from reference TRBV28 and TRBJ2-3): DVKVTQSSRYLVKRTGEKVFLECVQDMDHENMFWYRQDPGLGLRLIYFSYDVKMKEKGDIPEGYSVSREKKERFSLILESASTNQTSMYLCASSADLGRGYTDTQYFGPGTRLTVL.

This clonotype was observed a few times. The chain links TRBV10-3 to TRBJ2-2; perhaps TRBD2 as D (5 bases). Germline CDR1 and CDR2: ENHRY and SYGVKD. V lost 6 bases to trimming and J lost 5 bases, with 10 bases between them. This CDR3 is 13 amino acids long. In DNA form, the CDR3 reads TGTGCCATCAGCGTACTAGATACCGGGGAGCTGTTTTTT. It specifies CAISVLDTGELFF.

V is TRBV7-2 and J is TRBJ2-7; D unclear. The ends were cut back, 1 base at V and 3 bases at J, with 7 bases in the middle. The germline V gene encodes CDR1 SGHTA and CDR2 FQGNSA. The CDR3 is 13 residues long. CDR3 nucleotides: TGTGCCAGCAGCTTAGGGACCCTCTACGAGCAGTACTTC. Protein: CASSLGTLYEQYF.

The chain is built from TRBV7-6 and TRBJ2-3; 14 bases agree with TRBD2. CDR1 and CDR2 (germline): SGHVS, FNYEAQ. This CDR3 spans 18 amino acids. The J segment lost 4 bases and the V segment lost 6 bases, leaving 12 bases of the junction unmatched. The CDR3 DNA reads TGTGCCAGCAGTTTCTTGACTAGCGGGAGGGCCCTGGCAGATACGCAGTATTTT. Protein sequence: CASSFLTSGRALADTQYF.

This chain uses TRBV3-1 with TRBJ2-7, with a tentative D call TRBD1 (5 bases). Between the trimmed V and J ends, which lost 4 bases and 3 bases, there was a span of 13 bases. Germline assignment: CDR1 LGHDT and CDR2 YNNKEL (reference sequence). This CDR3 is 14 amino acids long. Here the CDR3 reads CASSRDSYVYEQYF. The CDR3 DNA reads TGTGCCAGCAGCCGAGACAGCTACGTCTACGAGCAGTACTTC.

The chain employs TRBV20-1 and TRBJ2-1, with 8 nucleotides matching TRBD2. The ends lost 3 bases at V and 1 base at J; junction bases unmatched: 8. The CDR3 covers 16 residues. Germline lookup yields CDR1 DFQATT and CDR2 SNEGSKA (reference sequence). CDR3 DNA sequence: TGCAGTGCTAGGGCCCCTGCGGGAGGTTCCTACAATGAGCAGTTCTTC. Its protein is CSARAPAGGSYNEQFF.

This clonotype was seen only once. The chain is built from TRBV7-9 and TRBJ1-1; 7 nucleotides align to TRBD1. The V and J ends lost 5 bases and 0 bases, in that order; junction bases with no gene match: 15. Per germline, CDR1 SEHNR and CDR2 FQNEAQ (reference sequence). The CDR3 spans 18 residues. CDR3 sequence (DNA): TGTGCCAGCAGCCCAGGACACAGGGGTTTCCAAATGAACACTGAAGCTTTCTTT. Translated, it gives CASSPGHRGFQMNTEAFF.

This clonotype was seen more than once but under ten times. The V gene is TRBV20-1, the J gene TRBJ2-7; no definite D call. CDR1 is DFQATT, CDR2 SNEGSKA, per germline (reference sequence). This CDR3 spans 13 amino acids. The CDR3 coding sequence is TGCAGCACGCAGAGTCGAGAAACCTACGAGCAGTACTTC. It encodes CSTQSRETYEQYF.

This clonotype was picked up a small number of times. This chain connects TRBV5-6 to TRBJ2-5, with a weak D call TRBD1 (5 bases). This CDR3 comprises 14 residues. Germline V gene sequence: CDR1 SGHDT, CDR2 YYEEEE. V lost 2 bases and J 5 bases, leaving 13 bases between the germline ends. CDR3 loop: CASSFGVQAETQYF. As DNA, the CDR3 is TGTGCCAGCAGCTTTGGGGTACAGGCGGAGACCCAGTACTTC.